The 10 T cell receptor beta chains below were found in one sample sequenced in a study of cytomegalovirus exposure and HLA in healthy donors. Primers for the PCR totalled 60 Vbeta and 13 Jbeta. Generated by immunoSEQ multiplex PCR, the TCRdb table keeps only in-frame clones and is missing some. The sample records some 150,000 clones, approximately 61% being singletons. Sequenced: PBMCs. The receptors come from a middle-aged woman in good health and CMV-seronegative.

The chain joins TRBV4-1 to TRBJ1-1; 7 bases agree with TRBD1. This CDR3 contains 12 residues. V was clipped by 3 bases and J by 11 bases; unmatched bases: 6. Germline V gene sequence: CDR1 MGHRA, CDR2 YSYEKL. The CDR3 is CASSQSDRRAFF. DNA of the CDR3: TGCGCCAGCAGCCAGTCGGACAGGAGGGCTTTCTTT.

The chain joins TRBV6-6 to TRBJ2-7; TRBD1 matches 8 bases. The V and J ends lost 4 bases and 5 bases, in that order; junction bases with no gene match: 10. CDR3 size: 15 residues. Germline V gene sequence: CDR1 MNHNY, CDR2 SVGAGI (reference sequence). The CDR3 DNA sequence: TGTGCCAGCAGTTGGGTTGGACAGGGTATGGACGAGCAGTACTTC. Amino acid sequence: CASSWVGQGMDEQYF.

This clone was seen a single time. The J gene is TRBJ1-2, the V gene TRBV5-6; the D gene is possibly TRBD1 (6 bases). This CDR3 is 14 amino acids long. V shed 3 bases and J shed 5 bases, with 14 bases lying between them. CDR1 is SGHDT, CDR2 YYEEEE, per germline. CDR3 nucleotides: TGTGCCAGCAGCTCTTCAGGGGAAGCTTATGGCTACACCTTC. Amino acid sequence: CASSSSGEAYGYTF. Full variable domain (outside the CDR3, taken from reference TRBV5-6 and TRBJ1-2): DAGVTQSPTHLIKTRGQQVTLRCSPKSGHDTVSWYQQALGQGPQFIFQYYEEEERQRGNFPDRFSGHQFPNYSSELNVNALLLGDSALYLCASSSSGEAYGYTFGSGTRLTVV.

This CDR3 is CASSLGQISGNTIYF. CDR3 DNA: TGTGCCAGTAGCCTGGGGCAGATCTCTGGAAACACCATATATTTT. V usage is TRBV19 and J usage is TRBJ1-3, with D perhaps TRBD1 (5 bases). The ends were cut back, 6 bases at V and 0 bases at J, with 12 bases in the middle. CDR1 and CDR2 from the germline V gene are LNHDA and SQIVND (reference sequence). CDR3 length: 15 amino acids.

This rearrangement joins TRBV7-2 to TRBJ1-6, with 9 bases aligning to TRBD1. Unmatched junction bases numbered 3, after V lost 5 bases and J lost 4 bases. The CDR3 has 15 amino acids. CDR1 and CDR2 from the germline V gene are SGHTA and FQGNSA. The CDR3 nucleotides read TGTGCCAGCAGCCCTGGACAGGGGTATAATTCACCCCTCCACTTT. Its translation is CASSPGQGYNSPLHF.

This clone was detected a few times. CDR3 sequence: CAWSNGGSTDTQYF. The DNA of the CDR3 is TGTGCCTGGAGTAACGGGGGAAGCACAGATACGCAGTATTTT. J is TRBJ2-3 and V is TRBV30; TRBD2 might be the D (6 bases). The CDR3 is made up of 14 amino acids. V lost 2 bases and J 0 bases, leaving 9 bases between the germline ends. Looked up from germline, CDR1 is GTSNPN and CDR2 is SVGIG (reference sequence). Combining the CDR3 with reference TRBV30 and TRBJ2-3 gives the whole variable domain SQTIHQWPATLVQPVGSPLSLECTVEGTSNPNLYWYRQAAGRGLQLLFYSVGIGQISSEVPQNLSASRPQDRQFILSSKKLLLSDSGFYLCAWSNGGSTDTQYFGPGTRLTVL.

DNA of the CDR3: TGTGCCAGTTTGACAGGGGGTGTAGCAACTAATGAAAAACTGTTTTTT. Amino acid sequence: CASLTGGVATNEKLFF. This chain uses TRBV28 with TRBJ1-4; 9 nucleotides agree with TRBD1. In germline, CDR1 is MDHEN, CDR2 SYDVKM. The CDR3 consists of 16 residues. Germline trimming cut 9 bases from V and 0 bases from J; bases unmatched to any gene: 8.

The V call is TRBV5-1, the J call TRBJ1-1; weak D call: TRBD1 (6 bases). The germline V and J ends were trimmed by 3 bases and 0 bases, with 9 bases remaining between them. The CDR3 loop spans 14 amino acids. Germline V gene lookup returns CDR1 SGHRS and CDR2 YFSETQ. The CDR3 region is CASSSGTLNTEAFF. CDR3 nucleotide sequence: TGCGCCAGCAGCTCAGGGACACTGAACACTGAAGCTTTCTTT.

The CDR3 sequence: CASSSPSSADSYEQYF. Here the CDR3 DNA reads TGTGCCAGCAGTTCTCCCTCTAGCGCGGATTCCTACGAGCAGTACTTC. The chain uses TRBV6-6 and TRBJ2-7; maybe TRBD2 (6 bases). Deletions cut 4 bases from V and 1 base from J, with 17 bases between. The CDR3 runs 16 residues. Germline V gene data show CDR1 as MNHNY and CDR2 as SVGAGI (reference sequence).

This rearrangement joins TRBV27 to TRBJ2-1; TRBD1 aligns across 11 bases. CDR3 length: 12 residues. Germline V gives CDR1 MNHEY, CDR2 SMNVEV (reference sequence). The trim removed 10 bases at V and 7 bases at J, leaving 3 bases unmatched. CDR3 coding DNA: TGTGCCACCCGGGACAGGGGGAATGAGCAGTTCTTC. It specifies CATRDRGNEQFF.